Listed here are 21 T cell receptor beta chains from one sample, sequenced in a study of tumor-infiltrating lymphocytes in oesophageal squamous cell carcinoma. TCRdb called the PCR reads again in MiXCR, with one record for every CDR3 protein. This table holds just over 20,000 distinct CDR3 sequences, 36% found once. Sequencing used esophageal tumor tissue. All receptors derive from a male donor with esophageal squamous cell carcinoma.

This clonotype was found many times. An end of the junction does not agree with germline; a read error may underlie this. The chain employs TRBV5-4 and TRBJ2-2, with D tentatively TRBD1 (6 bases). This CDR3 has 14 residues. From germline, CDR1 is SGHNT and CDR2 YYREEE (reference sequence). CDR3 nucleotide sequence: TGCGCCAGCAGCTCGAACAGGGATTTCGGGGAGCTGTTTTTT. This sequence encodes CASSSNRDFGELFF.

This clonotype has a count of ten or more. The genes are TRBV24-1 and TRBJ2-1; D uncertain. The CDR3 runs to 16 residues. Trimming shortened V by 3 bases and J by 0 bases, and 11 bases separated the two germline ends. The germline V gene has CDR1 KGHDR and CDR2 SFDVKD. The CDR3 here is CATSDQSPSSYNEQFF. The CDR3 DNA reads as TGTGCCACCAGTGATCAGAGCCCTAGCTCCTACAATGAGCAGTTCTTC.

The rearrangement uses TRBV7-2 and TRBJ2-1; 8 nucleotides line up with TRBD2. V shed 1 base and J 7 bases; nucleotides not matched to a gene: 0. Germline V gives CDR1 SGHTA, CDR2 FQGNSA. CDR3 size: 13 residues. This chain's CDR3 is CASSLVAGNEQFF. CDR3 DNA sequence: TGTGCCAGCAGCTTAGTAGCGGGAAATGAGCAGTTCTTC.

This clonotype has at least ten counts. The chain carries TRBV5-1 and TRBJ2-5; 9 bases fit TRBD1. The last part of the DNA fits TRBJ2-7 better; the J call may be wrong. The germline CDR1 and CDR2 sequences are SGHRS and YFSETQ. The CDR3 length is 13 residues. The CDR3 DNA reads TGCGCCAGCAGCAGGACAGGGGTCTACGAGCAGTACTTC. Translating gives CASSRTGVYEQYF.

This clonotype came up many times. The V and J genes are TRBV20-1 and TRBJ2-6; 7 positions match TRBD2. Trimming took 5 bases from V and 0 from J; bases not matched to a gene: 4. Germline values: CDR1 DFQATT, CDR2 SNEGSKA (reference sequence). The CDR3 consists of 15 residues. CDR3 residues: CSAQRGGSGANVLTF. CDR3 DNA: TGCAGTGCTCAGCGGGGCGGCTCTGGGGCCAACGTCCTGACTTTC.

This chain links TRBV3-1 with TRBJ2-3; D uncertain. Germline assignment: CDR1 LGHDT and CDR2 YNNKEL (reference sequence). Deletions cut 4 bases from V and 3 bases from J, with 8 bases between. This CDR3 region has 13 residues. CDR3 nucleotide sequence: TGTGCCAGCAGCCCACCCGGGACAGATACGCAGTATTTT. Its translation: CASSPPGTDTQYF.

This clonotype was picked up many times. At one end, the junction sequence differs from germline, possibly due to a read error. CDR3 bases: TGTGCCAGCAGCTTAGGGGCAGGGGGAGAGACCCAGTACTTC. Protein: CASSLGAGGETQYF. The J gene is TRBJ2-5, the V gene TRBV12-3 or TRBV12-4; 7 bases are shared with TRBD1. The CDR3 runs to 14 residues.

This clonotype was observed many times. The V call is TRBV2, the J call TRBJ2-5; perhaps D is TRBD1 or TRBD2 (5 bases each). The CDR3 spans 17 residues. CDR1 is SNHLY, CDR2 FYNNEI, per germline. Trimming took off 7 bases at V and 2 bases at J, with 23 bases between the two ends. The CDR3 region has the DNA TGTGCCAGCACCTCGGGGACGGGCAGGGTCGGACAAGAGACCCAGTACTTC. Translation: CASTSGTGRVGQETQYF. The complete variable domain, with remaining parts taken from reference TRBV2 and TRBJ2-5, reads EPEVTQTPSHQVTQMGQEVILRCVPISNHLYFYWYRQILGQKVEFLVSFYNNEISEKSEIFDDQFSVERPDGSNFTLKIRSTKLEDSAMYFCASTSGTGRVGQETQYFGPGTRLLVL.

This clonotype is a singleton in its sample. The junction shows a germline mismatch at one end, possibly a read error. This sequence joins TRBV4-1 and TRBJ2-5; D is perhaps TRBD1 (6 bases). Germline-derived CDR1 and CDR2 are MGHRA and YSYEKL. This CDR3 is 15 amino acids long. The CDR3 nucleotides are TGTGCCAGCAGCCCCCAGGGGAGAGATCGGGAGACCCAGTACTTC. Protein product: CASSPQGRDRETQYF.

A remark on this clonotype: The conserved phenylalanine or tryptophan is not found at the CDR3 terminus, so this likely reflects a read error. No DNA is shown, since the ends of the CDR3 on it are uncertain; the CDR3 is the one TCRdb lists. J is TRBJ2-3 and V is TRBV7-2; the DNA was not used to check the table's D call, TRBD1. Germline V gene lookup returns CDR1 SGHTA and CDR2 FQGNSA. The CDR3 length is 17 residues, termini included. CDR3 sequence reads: CASSLFYGEPTSSTLGT.

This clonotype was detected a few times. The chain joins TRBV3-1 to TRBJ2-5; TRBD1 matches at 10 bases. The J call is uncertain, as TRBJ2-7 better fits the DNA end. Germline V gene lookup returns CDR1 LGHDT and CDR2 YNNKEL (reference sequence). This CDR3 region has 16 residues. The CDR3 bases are TGTGCCAGCAGCCAGACCGGGACAGGGGCTTTAGACGAGCAGTACTTC. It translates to CASSQTGTGALDEQYF.

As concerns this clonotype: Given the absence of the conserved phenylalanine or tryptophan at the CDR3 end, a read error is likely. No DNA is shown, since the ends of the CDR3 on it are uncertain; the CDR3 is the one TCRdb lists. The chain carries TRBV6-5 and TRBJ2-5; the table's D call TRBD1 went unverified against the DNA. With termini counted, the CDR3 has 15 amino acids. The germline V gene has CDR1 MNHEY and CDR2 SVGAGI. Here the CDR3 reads CASSRQGQRGYTFGS.

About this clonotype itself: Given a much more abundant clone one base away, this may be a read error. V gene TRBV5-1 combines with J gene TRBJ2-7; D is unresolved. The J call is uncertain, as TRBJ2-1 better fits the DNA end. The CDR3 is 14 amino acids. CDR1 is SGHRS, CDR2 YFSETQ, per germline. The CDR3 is CASSSLMASYEQFF. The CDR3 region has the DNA TGCGCCAGCAGCTCGCTAATGGCCTCCTACGAGCAGTTCTTC.

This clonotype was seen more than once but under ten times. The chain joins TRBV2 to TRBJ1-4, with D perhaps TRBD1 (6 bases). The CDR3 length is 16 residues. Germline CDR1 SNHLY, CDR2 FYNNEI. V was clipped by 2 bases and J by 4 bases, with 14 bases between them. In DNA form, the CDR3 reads TGTGCCAGCAGTGAATTGGAGGACAGCAGTAATGAAAAACTGTTTTTT. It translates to CASSELEDSSNEKLFF.

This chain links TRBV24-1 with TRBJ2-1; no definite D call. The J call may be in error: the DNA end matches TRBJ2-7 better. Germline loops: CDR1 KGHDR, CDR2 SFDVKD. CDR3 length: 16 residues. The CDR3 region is CATSDGSESNLYEQYF. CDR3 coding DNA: TGTGCCACCAGTGATGGGTCCGAGTCGAACCTCTACGAGCAGTACTTC.

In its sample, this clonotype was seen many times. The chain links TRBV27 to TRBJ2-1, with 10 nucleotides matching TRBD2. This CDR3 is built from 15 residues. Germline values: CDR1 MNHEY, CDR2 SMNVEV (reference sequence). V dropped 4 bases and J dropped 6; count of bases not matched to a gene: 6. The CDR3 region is CASSYLAGEVNEQFF. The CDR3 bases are TGTGCCAGCAGTTACCTAGCGGGAGAGGTCAATGAGCAGTTCTTC.

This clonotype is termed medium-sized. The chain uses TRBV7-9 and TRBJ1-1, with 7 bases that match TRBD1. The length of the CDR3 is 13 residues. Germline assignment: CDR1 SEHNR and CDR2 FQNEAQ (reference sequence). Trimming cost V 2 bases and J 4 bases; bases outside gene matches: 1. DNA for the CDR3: TGTGCCAGCAGCTTACAGGGGGGCACTGAAGCTTTCTTT. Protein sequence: CASSLQGGTEAFF.

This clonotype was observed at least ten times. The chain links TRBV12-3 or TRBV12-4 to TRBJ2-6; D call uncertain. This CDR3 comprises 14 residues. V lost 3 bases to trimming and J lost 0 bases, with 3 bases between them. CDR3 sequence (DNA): TGTGCCAGCAGTTTTACCTCTGGGGCCAACGTCCTGACTTTC. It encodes CASSFTSGANVLTF.

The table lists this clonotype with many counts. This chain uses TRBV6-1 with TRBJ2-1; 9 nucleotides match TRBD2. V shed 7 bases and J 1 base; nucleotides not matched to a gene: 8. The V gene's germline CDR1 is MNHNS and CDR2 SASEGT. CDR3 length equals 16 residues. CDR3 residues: CASNLSGSRSYNEQFF. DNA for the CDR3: TGTGCCAGCAACCTTAGCGGGAGCAGGTCCTACAATGAGCAGTTCTTC.

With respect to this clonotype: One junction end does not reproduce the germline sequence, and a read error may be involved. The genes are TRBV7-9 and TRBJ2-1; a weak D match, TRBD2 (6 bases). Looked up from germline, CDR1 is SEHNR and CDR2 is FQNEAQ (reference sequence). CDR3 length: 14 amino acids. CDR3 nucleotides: TGTGCCAGCAGCTCAGCGGGTATCTCCTACGAGCAGTACTTT. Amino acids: CASSSAGISYEQYF.

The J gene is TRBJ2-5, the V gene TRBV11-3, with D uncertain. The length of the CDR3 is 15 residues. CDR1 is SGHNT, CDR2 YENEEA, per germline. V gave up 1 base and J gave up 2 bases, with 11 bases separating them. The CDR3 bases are TGTGCCAGCAGCTTAGTTAAGCGTTGTCAAGAGACCCAGTACTTC. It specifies CASSLVKRCQETQYF.